This T cell receptor (beta chain) comes out of a study of monozygotic twins with cystic fibrosis. Study findings and constraints: Unrelated CF individuals shared fewer identical clonotypes than monozygotic CF twins. The repertoire was suggested to be naive-dominated, clonality median around 0.01.

Some clones are missing from TCRdb's copy, which holds only in-frame ones; the method was immunoSEQ multiplex PCR. The sample shows approximately 24,000 clones, about 96% of them seen only once. The CDR3 spans 14 residues. Trimming took 0 bases from V and 0 from J, leaving 7 bases between them. The germline V gene has CDR1 SGHRS and CDR2 YFSETQ. Regarding this clone: Antigen unknown.

The genes are TRBV5-1 and TRBJ2-7; D is uncertain. The receptor's source is a girl aged 2-9 years with cystic fibrosis. Material for sequencing was blood. The CDR3: CASSLGRSSYEQYF. In nucleotides, the CDR3 is TGCGCCAGCAGCTTGGGACGGAGCTCCTACGAGCAGTACTTC.